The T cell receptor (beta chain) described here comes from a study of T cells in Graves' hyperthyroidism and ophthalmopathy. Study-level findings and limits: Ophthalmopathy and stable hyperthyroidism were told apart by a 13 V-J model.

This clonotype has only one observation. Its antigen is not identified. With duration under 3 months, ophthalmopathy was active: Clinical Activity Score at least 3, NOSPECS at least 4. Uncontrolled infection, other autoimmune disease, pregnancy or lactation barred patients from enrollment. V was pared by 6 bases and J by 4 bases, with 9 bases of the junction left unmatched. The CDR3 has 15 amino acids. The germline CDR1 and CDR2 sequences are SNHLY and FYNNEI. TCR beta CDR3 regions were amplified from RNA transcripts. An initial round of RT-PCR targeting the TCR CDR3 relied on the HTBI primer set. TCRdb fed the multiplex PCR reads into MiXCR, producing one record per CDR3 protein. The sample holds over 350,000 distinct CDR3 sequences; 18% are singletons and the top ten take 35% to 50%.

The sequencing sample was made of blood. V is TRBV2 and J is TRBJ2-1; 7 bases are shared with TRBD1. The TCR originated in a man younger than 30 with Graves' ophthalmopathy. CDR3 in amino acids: CASSFRDRLYNEQFF. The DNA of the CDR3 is TGTGCCAGCAGCTTCCGGGACAGACTTTACAATGAGCAGTTCTTC.